This TCR beta chain was captured by sequencing in a study of cytomegalovirus exposure and HLA in healthy donors (dated by TCRdb to about 2017). For the study in its entirety: An earlier analysis of 587 of the donors reported approximately 270 Gb of sequence data and 100 million to 140 million unique TCR beta sequences from approximately 180 million T cells. A later genetic analysis took genome-wide SNP genotypes for 398 of the 666 donors and used that subset as a discovery cohort. To predict cytomegalovirus infection status, the study combined high-throughput TCR immunosequencing, statistical association of individual TCRs with disease status, and machine learning. Typing coverage varied by locus: about 620-630 donors for A, B, C, DRB1 and DQB1; roughly 520 for DQA1; nearly 610 for DPA1; 450 to 480 for DPB1. Because of strong linkage in the cohort, roughly five DR-DQ haplotypes were treated as single units for association and clustering. Rather than drawing on any new phenotypic data, the later analysis identified candidate immune exposures from TCR beta sequences and the way those sequences occurred across donors. Class I and class II HLA loci were covered by the typing at four-digit resolution. The T cell repertoires of 550 to 850 subjects were profiled by immunosequencing and related to cytomegalovirus serostatus. All discovery cohort repertoires had been generated on a single sequencing platform. The study aimed to test whether cataloging public T cell receptors could reveal signatures of past pathogen exposure. Roughly 310 gigabases of sequencing data and approximately 93 million unique TCR sequences were included in an early release covering roughly 700 HLA-typed donors. Across approximately 400 genotyped donors of the cohort, an average of about 240,000 unique TCR beta nucleotide sequences per donor were sequenced, and around 19% of those sequences were non-productive. Along with the approximately 650-subject first cohort, a separate validation cohort of over a hundred different subjects was used. Donor age, sex, ethnicity and CMV serostatus were collected together with the repertoire data. An earlier analysis of about 600 of the donors used high-throughput TCR beta sequencing to judge whether each TCR beta V gene segment behaved as functional or pseudogenic. The genetic ancestry cluster associated with self-reported Caucasian donors included over 80% of the approximately 430 genotyped donors. A later analysis re-analyzed previously published TCR beta repertoires from 666 donors and added high-resolution HLA genotyping to study TCR occurrence patterns.

Libraries were built with the immunoSEQ multiplex PCR assay. For the multiplex PCR, a mixture combining 60 forward primers for TCR Vbeta segments and 13 reverse primers for TCR Jbeta segments was used. A multiplex PCR assay on genomic DNA amplified the CDR3 region of rearranged TCR beta genes. The Illumina HiSeq System was used to sequence the amplified TCR beta libraries as 87-base-pair reads. The paper's data handling went like this. Across the roughly 700 repertoires, a later analysis counted tens of millions of unique TCR beta chains, about 10 million of which were shared by at least two donors. Raw reads were error-corrected and collapsed into unique sequences by a nearest-neighbor algorithm in which closely related sequences were merged to remove PCR and sequencing errors. V, D and J gene segments were assigned by aligning CDR3 sequences to IMGT reference sequences. For a sequence to be retained, a match of at least six nucleotides was required to both a V gene segment and a J gene segment. Rearrangements were classified as productive when the CDR3 lacked stop codons and remained in frame with V and J, and all other rearrangements were classified as non-productive. CDR3 was defined according to IMGT convention as the region running from the second conserved V-encoded cysteine to the conserved J-encoded phenylalanine. Sequences without an unambiguous match to a single V gene segment were excluded from the earlier analysis of a few hundred of the donors. An earlier analysis of approximately 590 of the donors classified V segments as functional when productive rearrangements were above 56.7% and as segregating when the standard deviation between donors was above 5%. A statistical classification framework was developed to diagnose cytomegalovirus status using the catalog of TCR beta chain sequences. In a later analysis, V and J genes were assigned by comparing TCR nucleotide sequences against IMGT/GENE-DB human TR gene sequences. Using the TCRdist pipeline, a later analysis assigned CDR3 sequences along with most-parsimonious VDJ recombination scenarios. In a later analysis, every TCR beta chain was defined by the combination of its CDR3 amino acid sequence and its V-gene family, and reads without a unique V-gene family were dropped. As a way to deal with suspected cross-contamination and a sequencing artifact, a later analysis dropped hundreds of nucleotide sequences that were highly shared and had low generation probability. In a later analysis, a clonal expansion index for each public chain was calculated from normalized within-repertoire ranks of inferred template counts. In a later analysis, generation probabilities were computed with a VDJ recombination model fitted to out-of-frame rearrangements, and the resulting probabilities were checked against IGoR. In a later analysis, hypergeometric tests were used to score TCR-TCR, TCR-HLA and TCR-CMV co-occurrence, with a repertoire-size bias correction applied to TCR pairs. To estimate false discovery rates, a later analysis permuted the HLA or CMV assignments 20 times. In a later analysis, co-occurring TCRs were grouped with DBSCAN, and TCRdist sequence similarity was added when clustering was performed within HLA-allele-positive subsets. Repertoires with fewer than 30,000 or more than 120,000 public chains, plus five repertoires with anomalous nucleotide sharing, were excluded from co-occurrence clustering. TCRdb obtained this table from immuneACCESS and retained in-frame rearrangements with V and J assigned. These tables miss some clones; where compared with another copy, unresolved V genes account for less than half of the shortfall, and the remainder is unexplained. The DNA was the basis for D and trimming; V, J and clone size are from that table. In this sample the table shows roughly 98,000 clones, about four fifths of which occur a single time. 13% to 15% of the sample is in the top ten clones.

The cohort comprised around 690 healthy bone marrow donors. All cohort members were sampled while nominally healthy, although unrecorded immune exposures were likely present. The donor was CMV seropositive and was included in the group of 290 or so seropositive cohort members. Each donor provided a peripheral blood sample, and peripheral blood mononuclear cells were used for TCR beta sequencing. Genomic DNA extraction from the blood cell samples was performed with the Qiagen DNeasy Blood Extraction Kit. CDR1 and CDR2, looked up from the germline V gene, are KGHSH and LQKENI. The CDR3 runs 15 residues from the cysteine to the phenylalanine. Here the CDR3 DNA is all that survives: 45 bases in frame from base 1. At the junction V is shortened by 1 base and J by 2 bases, with 8 bases in between. The research as a whole found: The cohort was sequenced for TCR beta chains only, and without alpha or paired-chain data the features that could be detected were limited. The study listed over 150 TCR beta chains as associated with cytomegalovirus. A later analysis reported that several top co-occurrence clusters appeared linked to parvovirus B19, influenza, CMV and Epstein-Barr virus. A later genetic analysis associated a missense DCLRE1C variant with V-gene and J-gene trimming of TCR beta chains, and an independent cohort replicated the association. Three of the identified cytomegalovirus-associated TCR beta chains were confirmed in vitro to be specific for cytomegalovirus antigens. Linkage disequilibrium might explain the correlated functional status among segregating V segments, but an unknown experimental factor could not be ruled out. Some IMGT-functional V segments, including TRBV6-2 and TRBV6-3, could not be told apart with the 87-base-pair reads, so those segments were excluded. The classifier was reported to diagnose cytomegalovirus status with high specificity and sensitivity in both the original and validation cohorts. An earlier analysis of approximately 500 of the donors showed that most TCR beta V segments appeared in productive rearrangements either about 87% or about 30% of the time, which broadly matched IMGT annotations. CMV serostatus was the only immune exposure information available for the cohort. Strong co-occurrence of HLA alleles, especially DR and DQ, made assigning TCR associations to individual alleles difficult. Specific HLA alleles were associated with 15,000 to 20,000 TCR beta sequences at a false discovery rate of 0.05 in a later analysis. Roughly uniform sequencing depth across donors was assumed in presence/absence analyses, although this assumption may not hold. A cluster of highly shared sequence variants was judged likely to be a technical artifact of the sequencing pipeline. Most CMV-associated TCR beta chains appeared to be HLA-restricted in a later analysis, and the HLA associations seemed to be driven largely by CMV exposure. Most TCR sequences were seen in very few donors, while some public TCRs were found in many individuals. According to a later analysis, TCR association rates differed among HLA loci, with DRB1 alleles showing the most associated TCRs and HLA-C alleles showing the fewest. About 15 rarely observed V segments, including chromosome 9 orphons, were excluded from the earlier analysis of several hundred of the donors because counts were too low. Compared with equally common non-associated chains, HLA-associated TCR beta chains in a later analysis were more clonally expanded and had lower generation probabilities. A further reported finding was that TCR beta sequences accurately predicted the HLA-A and HLA-B alleles for most subjects in the first cohort. HLA typing was unavailable for some donors at each locus, so association tests used only the typed subset. According to a later genetic analysis, donors in an Asian-associated ancestry cluster had fewer N-insertions in productive TCRs than the approximately 670-donor mean. The authors suggested that the approach could potentially be extended to other disease states and immunological phenotypes.

Concerning this clone itself: The antigen this receptor binds is unknown. No qualities accompany the bases; no much larger clone lies one base away.

This TCR derives from a woman between 65 and 79 years old in good health and CMV-seropositive. The receptor chain draws on TRBV18 and TRBJ2-2; possibly the D gene is TRBD2, per 5 matching bases. The sample was PBMCs. CDR3 loop: CASSPQPGNTGELFF. The bases read TGTGCCAGCTCACCACAGCCGGGAAACACCGGGGAGCTGTTTTTT.